These T cell receptor beta chains were read from a single sample in a study of cytomegalovirus exposure and HLA in healthy donors. Only in-frame clones appear in the TCRdb table, and some are missing; sequencing was by immunoSEQ multiplex PCR. The sample records some 100,000 clones, roughly 67% being singletons. The sample taken for sequencing was PBMCs. These receptors originate from a man in his forties or fifties in good health and CMV-seronegative. Each CDR3 is given with its conserved first and last residue. The D gene is left open where the match is weak. The size field is filled for only some rows; it gives once, few, many or a size class.

j_call	clone_size	d_call	v_call	cdr3_aa	cdr3_nt
TRBJ2-3	-	-	TRBV27	CASSLVGGGDTQYF	TGTGCCAGCAGTTTAGTAGGGGGGGGCGATACGCAGTATTTT
TRBJ2-3	-	TRBD2	TRBV28	CASSPPGGLGTDTQYF	TGTGCCAGCAGTCCACCGGGGGGGTTGGGCACAGATACGCAGTATTTT
TRBJ1-6	-	-	TRBV25-1	CASSELDSPDNSPLHF	TGTGCCAGCAGTGAACTGGACAGTCCGGATAATTCACCCCTCCACTTT
TRBJ1-6	-	-	TRBV19	CASSILGGRSPLHF	TGTGCCAGTAGTATACTGGGAGGACGGTCACCCCTCCACTTT
TRBJ2-5	-	TRBD1	TRBV5-6	CASSWGDRAQETQYF	TGTGCCAGCAGCTGGGGGGACAGGGCCCAAGAGACCCAGTACTTC
TRBJ1-1	few	-	TRBV6-1	CASSEGGPNTEAFF	TGTGCCAGCAGTGAAGGGGGCCCAAACACTGAAGCTTTCTTT
TRBJ1-1	-	-	TRBV19	CASSIEGVTTEAFF	TGTGCCAGTAGTATAGAAGGGGTAACCACTGAAGCTTTCTTT
TRBJ2-7	-	TRBD1	TRBV5-1	CASSLTRQGYPSYEQYF	TGCGCCAGCAGCCTCACAAGACAGGGGTACCCATCCTACGAGCAGTACTTC
TRBJ2-3	-	TRBD2	TRBV7-8	CASSSLAGGLRTDTQYF	TGTGCCAGCAGCTCCCTAGCGGGGGGGCTTCGCACAGATACGCAGTATTTT
TRBJ2-5	once	-	TRBV12-1	CASSSRETQYF	TGTGCCAGCAGTTCGAGGGAGACCCAGTACTTC
TRBJ2-1	-	-	TRBV4-1	CASSQIGGDGSYNEQFF	TGCGCCAGCAGCCAGATCGGAGGGGACGGCTCCTACAATGAGCAGTTCTTC
TRBJ2-2	-	TRBD2	TRBV9	CASSVDPSGGTGELFF	TGTGCCAGCAGCGTAGACCCTAGCGGGGGAACCGGGGAGCTGTTTTTT
TRBJ2-7	-	-	TRBV7-9	CASSSSQGPYEQYF	TGTGCCAGCAGCTCTTCGCAGGGGCCCTACGAGCAGTACTTC
TRBJ2-7	-	TRBD2	TRBV7-2	CASSLVLSSGGYEQYF	TGTGCCAGCAGCTTAGTGTTGTCTAGCGGGGGGTACGAGCAGTACTTC
TRBJ2-5	-	TRBD1	TRBV11-2	CASSPGTGEGTQYF	TGTGCCAGCAGCCCCGGGACAGGGGAAGGGACCCAGTACTTC
TRBJ2-7	-	-	TRBV18	CASSPAAGSSYEQYF	TGTGCCAGCTCACCAGCTGCGGGGAGCTCCTACGAGCAGTACTTC
TRBJ1-5	-	-	TRBV21-1	CASSSVARQGLSNQPQHF	TGTGCCAGCAGCAGTGTCGCGAGGCAGGGTTTGAGCAATCAGCCCCAGCATTTT
TRBJ2-5	-	-	TRBV2	CASRESKILYF	TGTGCCAGCAGGGAGAGTAAGATCCTGTACTTC
TRBJ1-5	few	-	TRBV4-1	CASSQQDLGQYQPQHF	TGCGCCAGCAGCCAACAAGATTTGGGACAATATCAGCCCCAGCATTTT
TRBJ2-1	-	TRBD1	TRBV6-4	CASSATGELSSRQFF	TGTGCCAGCAGCGCCACAGGGGAGCTAAGCTCGAGGCAGTTCTTC